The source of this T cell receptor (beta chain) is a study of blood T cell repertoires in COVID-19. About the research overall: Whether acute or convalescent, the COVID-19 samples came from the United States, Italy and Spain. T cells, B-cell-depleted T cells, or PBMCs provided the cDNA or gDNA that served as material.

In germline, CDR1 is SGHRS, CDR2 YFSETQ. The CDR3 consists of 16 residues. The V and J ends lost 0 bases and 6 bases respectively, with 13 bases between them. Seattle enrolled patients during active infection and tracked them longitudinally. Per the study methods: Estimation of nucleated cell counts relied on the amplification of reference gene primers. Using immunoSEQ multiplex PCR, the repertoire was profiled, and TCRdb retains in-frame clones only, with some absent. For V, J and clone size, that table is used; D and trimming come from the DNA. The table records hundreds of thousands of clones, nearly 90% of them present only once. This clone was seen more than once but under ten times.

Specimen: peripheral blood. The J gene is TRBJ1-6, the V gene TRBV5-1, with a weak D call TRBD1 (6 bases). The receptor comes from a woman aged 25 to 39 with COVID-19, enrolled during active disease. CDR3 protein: CASSLGTVPANSPLHF. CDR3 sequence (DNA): TGCGCCAGCAGCTTGGGGACAGTTCCAGCTAATTCACCCCTCCACTTT.